The rows below give T cell receptor beta chains drawn from one sample of a study of long-term antiretroviral therapy in people with HIV. Produced via immunoSEQ multiplex PCR; TCRdb's table is partial and in-frame only. The sample yields 9,500 to 11,000 clones, approximately 79% seen once. The specimen comprised unsorted PBMCs, sampled less than 7.5 years after starting antiretroviral therapy. The source is a man between 50 and 59 years old with HIV. Both conserved end residues are part of each CDR3. D genes are given only for firm matches.

V gene,J gene,D gene,CDR3 DNA,CDR3 protein
TRBV7-3,TRBJ2-2,.,TGTGCCAGCGGAGGACAGCCCGGGGAGCTGTTTTTT,CASGGQPGELFF
TRBV2,TRBJ1-6,.,TGTGCCAGCAGCTCAGGGGCCCTCGATTCACCCCTCCACTTT,CASSSGALDSPLHF
TRBV2,TRBJ2-1,TRBD1,TGTGCCAGCAGGGACCTGACAGGGGGCTGGGACGATGAGCAGTTCTTC,CASRDLTGGWDDEQFF
TRBV2,TRBJ1-1,.,TGTGCCAGCAGTGAAGCGCTTCAGGGCAAGAGCCTGGGAAACACTGAAGCTTTCTTT,CASSEALQGKSLGNTEAFF
TRBV9,TRBJ2-7,.,TGTGCCAGCAGCTCAGGGACGGCCGACGAGCAGTACTTC,CASSSGTADEQYF
TRBV6-5,TRBJ2-2,.,TGTGCCAGCAGTTACTCGATTGGGAACACCGGGGAGCTGTTTTTT,CASSYSIGNTGELFF
TRBV7-9,TRBJ1-1,.,TGTGCCAGCAGCTTAGGGATGATTGAAGCTTTCTTT,CASSLGMIEAFF
TRBV5-5,TRBJ1-1,TRBD1,TGTGCCAGCAGCCTGGGACAGTCGGCGGCTTTCTTT,CASSLGQSAAFF
TRBV10-1,TRBJ2-1,.,TGCGCCAGCAGTGGGGGCTCTCCCGACAATGAGCAGTTCTTC,CASSGGSPDNEQFF
TRBV6-5,TRBJ2-7,TRBD1,TGTGCCAGCAGTTACTCGAGGACAGGGGTTGAGCAGTACTTC,CASSYSRTGVEQYF
TRBV25-1,TRBJ1-6,.,TGTGCCAGCAGCCAGGGCGATAATTCACCCCTCCACTTT,CASSQGDNSPLHF
TRBV11-3,TRBJ2-3,TRBD1,TGTGCCAGCAGCGCCCGGGACAGGGGTTCAGATACGCAGTATTTT,CASSARDRGSDTQYF
TRBV4-2,TRBJ2-7,.,TGTGCCAGCAGCCATGACGGATCCTACGAGCAGTACTTC,CASSHDGSYEQYF
TRBV30,TRBJ1-2,.,TGTGCCTGGAGTGCAGGGTTCGGCTATGGCTACACCTTC,CAWSAGFGYGYTF